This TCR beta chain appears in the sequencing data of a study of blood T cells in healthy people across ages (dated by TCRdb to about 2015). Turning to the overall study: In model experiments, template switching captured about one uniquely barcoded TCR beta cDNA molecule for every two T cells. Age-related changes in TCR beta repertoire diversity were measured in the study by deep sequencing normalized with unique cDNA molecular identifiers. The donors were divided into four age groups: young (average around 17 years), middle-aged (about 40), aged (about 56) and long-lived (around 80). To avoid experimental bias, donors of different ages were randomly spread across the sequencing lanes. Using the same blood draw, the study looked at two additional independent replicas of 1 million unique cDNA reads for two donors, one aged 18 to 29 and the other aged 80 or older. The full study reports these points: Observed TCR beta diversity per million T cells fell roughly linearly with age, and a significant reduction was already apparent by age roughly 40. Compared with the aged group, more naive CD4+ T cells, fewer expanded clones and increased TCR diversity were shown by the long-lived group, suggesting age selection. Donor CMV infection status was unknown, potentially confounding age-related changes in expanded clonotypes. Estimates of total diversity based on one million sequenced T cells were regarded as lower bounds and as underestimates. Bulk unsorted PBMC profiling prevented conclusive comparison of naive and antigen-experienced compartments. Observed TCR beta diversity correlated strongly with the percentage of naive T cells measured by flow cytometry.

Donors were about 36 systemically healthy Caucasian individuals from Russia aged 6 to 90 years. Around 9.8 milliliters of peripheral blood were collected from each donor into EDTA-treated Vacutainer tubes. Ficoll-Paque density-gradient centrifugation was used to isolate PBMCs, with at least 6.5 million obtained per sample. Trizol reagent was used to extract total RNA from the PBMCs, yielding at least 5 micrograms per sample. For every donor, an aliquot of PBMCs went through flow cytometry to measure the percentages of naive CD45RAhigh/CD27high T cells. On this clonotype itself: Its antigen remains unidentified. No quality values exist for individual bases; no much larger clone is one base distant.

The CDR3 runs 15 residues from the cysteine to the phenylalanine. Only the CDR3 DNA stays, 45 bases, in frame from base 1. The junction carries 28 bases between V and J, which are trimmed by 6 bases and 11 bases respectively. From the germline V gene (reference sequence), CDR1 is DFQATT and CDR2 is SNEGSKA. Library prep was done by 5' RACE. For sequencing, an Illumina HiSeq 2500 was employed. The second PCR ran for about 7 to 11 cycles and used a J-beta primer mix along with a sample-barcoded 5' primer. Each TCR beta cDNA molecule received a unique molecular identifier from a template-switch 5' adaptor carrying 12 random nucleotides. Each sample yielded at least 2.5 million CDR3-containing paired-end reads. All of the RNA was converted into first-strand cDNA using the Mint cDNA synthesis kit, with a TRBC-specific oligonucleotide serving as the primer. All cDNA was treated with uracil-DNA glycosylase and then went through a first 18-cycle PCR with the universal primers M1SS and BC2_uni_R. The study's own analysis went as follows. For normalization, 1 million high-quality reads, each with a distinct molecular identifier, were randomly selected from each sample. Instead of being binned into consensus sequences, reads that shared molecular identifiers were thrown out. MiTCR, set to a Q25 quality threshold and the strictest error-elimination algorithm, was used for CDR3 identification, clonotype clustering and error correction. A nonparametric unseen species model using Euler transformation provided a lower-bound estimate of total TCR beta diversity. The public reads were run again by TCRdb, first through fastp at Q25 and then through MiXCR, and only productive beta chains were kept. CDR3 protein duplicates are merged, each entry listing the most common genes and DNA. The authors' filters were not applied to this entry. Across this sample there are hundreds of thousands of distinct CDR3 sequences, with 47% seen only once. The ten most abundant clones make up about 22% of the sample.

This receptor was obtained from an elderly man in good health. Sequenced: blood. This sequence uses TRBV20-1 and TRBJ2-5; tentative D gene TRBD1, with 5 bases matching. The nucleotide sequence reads TGCAGTGCACACTCGCAGGGCTGGGAAGACAATGAGCAGTACTTC. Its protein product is CSAHSQGWEDNEQYF.